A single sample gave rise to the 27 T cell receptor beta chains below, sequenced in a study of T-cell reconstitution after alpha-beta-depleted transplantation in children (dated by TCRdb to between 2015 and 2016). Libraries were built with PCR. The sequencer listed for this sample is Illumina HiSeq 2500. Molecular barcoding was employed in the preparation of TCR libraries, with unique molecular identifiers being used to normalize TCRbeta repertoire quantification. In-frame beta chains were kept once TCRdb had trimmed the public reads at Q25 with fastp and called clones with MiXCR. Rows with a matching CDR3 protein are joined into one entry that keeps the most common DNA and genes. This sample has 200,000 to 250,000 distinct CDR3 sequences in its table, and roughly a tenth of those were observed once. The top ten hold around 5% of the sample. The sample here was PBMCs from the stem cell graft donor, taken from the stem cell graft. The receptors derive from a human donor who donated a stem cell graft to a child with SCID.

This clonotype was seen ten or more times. The CDR3 protein is CSASWGNSNQPQHF. The DNA of the CDR3 is TGCAGTGCATCCTGGGGGAACAGCAATCAGCCCCAGCATTTT. V usage is TRBV20-1 and J usage is TRBJ1-5; D is perhaps TRBD1 (5 bases). The CDR3 totals 14 residues. V lost 6 bases and J 1 base, leaving 13 bases between the germline ends. Germline CDR1 and CDR2: DFQATT and SNEGSKA (reference sequence).

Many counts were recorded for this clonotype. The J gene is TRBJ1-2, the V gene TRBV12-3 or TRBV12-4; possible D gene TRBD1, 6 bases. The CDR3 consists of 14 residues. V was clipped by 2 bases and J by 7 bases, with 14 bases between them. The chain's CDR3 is CASSLWGLHGGYTF. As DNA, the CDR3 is TGTGCCAGCAGTTTATGGGGGCTTCATGGTGGCTACACCTTC.

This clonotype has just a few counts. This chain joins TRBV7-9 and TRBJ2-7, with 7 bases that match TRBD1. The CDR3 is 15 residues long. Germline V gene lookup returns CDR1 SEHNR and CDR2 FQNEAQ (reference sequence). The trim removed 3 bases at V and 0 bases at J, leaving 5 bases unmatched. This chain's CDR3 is CASSLEGGLSYEQYF. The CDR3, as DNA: TGTGCCAGCAGCTTGGAAGGGGGCCTCTCCTACGAGCAGTACTTC.

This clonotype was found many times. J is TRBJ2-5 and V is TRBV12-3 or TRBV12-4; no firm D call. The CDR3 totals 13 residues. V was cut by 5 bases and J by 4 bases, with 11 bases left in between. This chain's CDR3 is CASSPSGLETQYF. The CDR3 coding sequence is TGTGCCAGCAGTCCTTCAGGTTTAGAGACCCAGTACTTC.

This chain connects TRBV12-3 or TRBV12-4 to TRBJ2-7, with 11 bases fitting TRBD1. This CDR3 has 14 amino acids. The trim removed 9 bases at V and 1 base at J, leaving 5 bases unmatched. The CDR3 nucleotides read TGTGCCAGTCTTCGGGACAGGGGGTCCTACGAGCAGTACTTC. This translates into CASLRDRGSYEQYF.

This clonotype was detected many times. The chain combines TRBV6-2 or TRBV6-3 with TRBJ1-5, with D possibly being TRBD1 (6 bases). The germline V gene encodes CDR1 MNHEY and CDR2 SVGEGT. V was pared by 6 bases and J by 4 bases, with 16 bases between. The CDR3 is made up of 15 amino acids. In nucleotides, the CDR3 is TGTGCCAGCAGCTTATCCGGGACAAATAATCAGCCCCAGCATTTT. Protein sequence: CASSLSGTNNQPQHF.

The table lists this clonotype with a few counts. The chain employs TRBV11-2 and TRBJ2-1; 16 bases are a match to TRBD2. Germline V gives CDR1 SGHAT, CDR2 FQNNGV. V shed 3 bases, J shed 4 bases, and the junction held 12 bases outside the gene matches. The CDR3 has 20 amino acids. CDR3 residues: CASSFLGGLAGGTQYNEQFF. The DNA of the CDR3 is TGTGCCAGCAGCTTCCTGGGGGGACTAGCGGGGGGGACCCAGTACAATGAGCAGTTCTTC.

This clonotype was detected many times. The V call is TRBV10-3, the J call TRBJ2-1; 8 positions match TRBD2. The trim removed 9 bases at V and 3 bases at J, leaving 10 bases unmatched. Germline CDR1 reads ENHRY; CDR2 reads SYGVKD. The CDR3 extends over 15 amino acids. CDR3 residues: CAMKGDTSGYNEQFF. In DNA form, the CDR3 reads TGTGCCATGAAGGGGGATACTAGCGGCTACAATGAGCAGTTCTTC.

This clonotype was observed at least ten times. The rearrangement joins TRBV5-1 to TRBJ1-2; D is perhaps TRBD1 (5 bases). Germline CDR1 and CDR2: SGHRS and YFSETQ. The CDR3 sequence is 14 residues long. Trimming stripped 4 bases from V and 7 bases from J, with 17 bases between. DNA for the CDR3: TGCGCCAGCAGCGAACGGGTGGTGGGGCCTGGCTACACCTTC. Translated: CASSERVVGPGYTF.

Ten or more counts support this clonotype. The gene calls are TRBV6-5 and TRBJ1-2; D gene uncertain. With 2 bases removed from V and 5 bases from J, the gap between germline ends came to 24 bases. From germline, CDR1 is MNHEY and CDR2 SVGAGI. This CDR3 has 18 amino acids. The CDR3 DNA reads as TGTGCCAGCAGTTACAACGGAATGGGCCCCGATTCCGTTTATGGCTACACCTTC. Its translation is CASSYNGMGPDSVYGYTF.

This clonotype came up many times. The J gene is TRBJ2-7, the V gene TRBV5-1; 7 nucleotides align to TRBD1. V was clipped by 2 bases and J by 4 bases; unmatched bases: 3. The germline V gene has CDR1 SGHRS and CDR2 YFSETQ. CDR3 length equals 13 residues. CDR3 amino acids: CASSFDREYEQYF. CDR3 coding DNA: TGCGCCAGCAGCTTCGACAGGGAGTACGAGCAGTACTTC.

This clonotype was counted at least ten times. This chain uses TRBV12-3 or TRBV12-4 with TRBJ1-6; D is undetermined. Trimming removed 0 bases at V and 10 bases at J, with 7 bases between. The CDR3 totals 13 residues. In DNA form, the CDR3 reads TGTGCCAGCAGTTTAGCGCCGAGATCACCCCTCCACTTT. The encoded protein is CASSLAPRSPLHF.

CDR3: CASSPPRDGHNEQFF. CDR3 sequence (DNA): TGTGCCAGCAGCCCCCCTCGGGACGGACACAATGAGCAGTTCTTC. V usage is TRBV6-1 and J usage is TRBJ2-1, with D perhaps assigned TRBD1 or TRBD2 (5 bases each). Trimming shortened V by 6 bases and J by 5 bases, and 17 bases separated the two germline ends. CDR1 MNHNS and CDR2 SASEGT come from the germline V gene. The CDR3 runs to 15 residues.

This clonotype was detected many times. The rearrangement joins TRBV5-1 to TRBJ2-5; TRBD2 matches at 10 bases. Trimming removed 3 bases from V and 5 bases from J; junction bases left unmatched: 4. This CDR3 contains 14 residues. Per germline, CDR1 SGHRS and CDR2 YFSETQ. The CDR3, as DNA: TGCGCCAGCAGCTCGGGACTAGCGACGGAGACCCAGTACTTC. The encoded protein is CASSSGLATETQYF.

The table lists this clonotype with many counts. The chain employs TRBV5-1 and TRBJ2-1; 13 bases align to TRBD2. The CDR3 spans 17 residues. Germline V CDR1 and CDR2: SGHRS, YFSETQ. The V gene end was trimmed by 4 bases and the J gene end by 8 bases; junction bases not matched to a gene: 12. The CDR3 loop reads CASSPSGTSGARDEQFF. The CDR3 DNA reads TGCGCCAGCAGCCCATCCGGGACTAGCGGGGCCAGGGATGAGCAGTTCTTC.

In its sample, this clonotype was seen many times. CDR3 bases: TGTGCCAGCAGCTCCTTAGCGGCTGGGGTGCAGTTCTTC. It is translated as CASSSLAAGVQFF. The V call is TRBV12-3 or TRBV12-4, the J call TRBJ2-1, with D perhaps matching TRBD2 (6 bases). The V end was cut by 6 bases, the J end by 12 bases, with 18 bases between. This CDR3 is 13 amino acids long.

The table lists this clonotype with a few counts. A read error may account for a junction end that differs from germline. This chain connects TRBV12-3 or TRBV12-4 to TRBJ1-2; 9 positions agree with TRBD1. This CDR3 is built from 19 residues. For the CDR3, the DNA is TGTGCCAGCAGTTTTTTTAAGCGGGGACAGGGAAGGACTAACTATGGCTACCCCTTC. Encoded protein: CASSFFKRGQGRTNYGYPF.

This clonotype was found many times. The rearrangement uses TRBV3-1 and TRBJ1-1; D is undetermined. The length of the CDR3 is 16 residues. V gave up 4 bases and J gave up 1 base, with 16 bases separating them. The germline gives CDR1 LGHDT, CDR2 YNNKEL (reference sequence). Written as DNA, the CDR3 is TGTGCCAGCAGCCCCCCCGCCACCCGACGGAACACTGAAGCTTTCTTT. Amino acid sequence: CASSPPATRRNTEAFF.

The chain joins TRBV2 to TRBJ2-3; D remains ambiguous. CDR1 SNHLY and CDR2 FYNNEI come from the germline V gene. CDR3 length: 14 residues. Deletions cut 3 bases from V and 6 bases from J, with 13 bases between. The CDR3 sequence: CASSEDGSRDTQYF. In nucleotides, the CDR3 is TGTGCCAGCAGTGAGGACGGGTCTAGGGATACGCAGTATTTT.

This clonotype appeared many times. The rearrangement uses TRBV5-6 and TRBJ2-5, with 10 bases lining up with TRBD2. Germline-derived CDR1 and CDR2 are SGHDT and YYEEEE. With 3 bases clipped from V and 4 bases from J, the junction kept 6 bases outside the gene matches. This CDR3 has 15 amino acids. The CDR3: CASSSMASGGETQYF. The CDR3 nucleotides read TGTGCCAGCAGCTCCATGGCTAGCGGGGGAGAGACCCAGTACTTC.

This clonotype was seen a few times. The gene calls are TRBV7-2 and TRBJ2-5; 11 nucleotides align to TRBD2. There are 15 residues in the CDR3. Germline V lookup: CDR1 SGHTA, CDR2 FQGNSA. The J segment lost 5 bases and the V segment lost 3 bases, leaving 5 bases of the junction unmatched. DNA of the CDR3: TGTGCCAGCAGCTTCACTAGCGGGGGTGGGGAGACCCAGTACTTC. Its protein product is CASSFTSGGGETQYF.

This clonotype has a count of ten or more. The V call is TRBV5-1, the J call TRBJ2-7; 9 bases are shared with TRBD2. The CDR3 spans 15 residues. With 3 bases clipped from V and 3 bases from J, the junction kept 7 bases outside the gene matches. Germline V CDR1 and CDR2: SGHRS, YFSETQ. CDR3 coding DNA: TGCGCCAGCAGCTCCACGACTAGCGGACTCTACGAGCAGTACTTC. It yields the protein CASSSTTSGLYEQYF.

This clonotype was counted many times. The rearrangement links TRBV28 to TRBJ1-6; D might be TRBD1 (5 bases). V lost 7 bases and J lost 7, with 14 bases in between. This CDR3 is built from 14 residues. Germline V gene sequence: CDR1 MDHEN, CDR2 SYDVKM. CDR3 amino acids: CASKKGTVNSPLHF. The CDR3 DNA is TGTGCCAGCAAAAAAGGGACGGTGAATTCACCCCTCCACTTT.

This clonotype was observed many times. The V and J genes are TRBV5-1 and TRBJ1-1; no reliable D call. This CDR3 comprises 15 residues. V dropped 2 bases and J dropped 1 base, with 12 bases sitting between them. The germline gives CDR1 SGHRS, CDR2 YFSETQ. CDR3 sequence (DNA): TGCGCCAGCAGCTTCGGGCACGGGGAGAACACTGAAGCTTTCTTT. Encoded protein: CASSFGHGENTEAFF.

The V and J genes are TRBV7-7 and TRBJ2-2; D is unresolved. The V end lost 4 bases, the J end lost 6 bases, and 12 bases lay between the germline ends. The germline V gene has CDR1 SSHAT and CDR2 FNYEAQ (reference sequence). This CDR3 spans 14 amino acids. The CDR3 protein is CASSSTGHSGELFF. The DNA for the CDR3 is TGTGCCAGCAGCTCGACGGGCCACTCCGGGGAGCTGTTTTTT.

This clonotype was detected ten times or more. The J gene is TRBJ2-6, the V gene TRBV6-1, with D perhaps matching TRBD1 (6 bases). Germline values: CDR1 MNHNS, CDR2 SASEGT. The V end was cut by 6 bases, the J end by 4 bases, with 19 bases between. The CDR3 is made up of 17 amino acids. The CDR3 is CASSTTGGAAGANVLTF. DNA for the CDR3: TGTGCCAGCAGCACGACTGGGGGCGCGGCGGGGGCCAACGTCCTGACTTTC.

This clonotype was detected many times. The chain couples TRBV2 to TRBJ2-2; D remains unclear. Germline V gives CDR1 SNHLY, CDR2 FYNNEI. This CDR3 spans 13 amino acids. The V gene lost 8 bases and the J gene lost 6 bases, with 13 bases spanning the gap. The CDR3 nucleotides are TGTGCCAGCTGTAAGACCGCCCCCGGGGAGCTGTTTTTT. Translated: CASCKTAPGELFF.